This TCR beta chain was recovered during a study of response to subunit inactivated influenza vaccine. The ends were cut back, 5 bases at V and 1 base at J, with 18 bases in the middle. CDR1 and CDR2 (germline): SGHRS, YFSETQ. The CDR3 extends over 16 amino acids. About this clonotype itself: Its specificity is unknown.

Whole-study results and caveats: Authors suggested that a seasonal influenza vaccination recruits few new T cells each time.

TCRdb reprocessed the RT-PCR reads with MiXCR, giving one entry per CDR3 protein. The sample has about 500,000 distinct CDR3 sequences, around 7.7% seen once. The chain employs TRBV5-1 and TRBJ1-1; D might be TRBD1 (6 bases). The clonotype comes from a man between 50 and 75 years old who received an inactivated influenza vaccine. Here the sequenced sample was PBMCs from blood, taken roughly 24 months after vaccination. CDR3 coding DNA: TGCGCCAGCAGGCCCCAGGGGCGCGGTACGAACACTGAAGCTTTCTTT. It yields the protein CASRPQGRGTNTEAFF.